This is a list of T cell receptor beta chains from one sample in a study of blood T cell repertoires in COVID-19. Clones were read by immunoSEQ multiplex PCR, and TCRdb kept only the in-frame ones, dropping some. The sample holds a few hundred thousand clones, less than 90% seen once. Source material: PBMCs or T cells enriched from blood (not recorded which). These receptors all stem from a woman aged 45-59 years who had recovered from COVID-19. Each CDR3 is given without its conserved first and last residue. A D gene is named only where the DNA matches it firmly.

J gene: TRBJ1-4
V gene: TRBV5-1
D gene: -
CDR3 protein: ASSLLGEVLEKLF

J gene: TRBJ2-5
V gene: TRBV4-1
D gene: -
CDR3 protein: ASRPQGGGLETQY

J gene: TRBJ1-1
V gene: TRBV20-1
D gene: -
CDR3 protein: SASPHMNTEAF

J gene: TRBJ2-6
V gene: TRBV2
D gene: TRBD2
CDR3 protein: ASSEFAGVSGANVLT

J gene: TRBJ1-6
V gene: TRBV12-3/TRBV12-4
D gene: -
CDR3 protein: ASSIGPDSLH

J gene: TRBJ1-1
V gene: TRBV7-6
D gene: -
CDR3 protein: ASSLDRSIGGEAF

J gene: TRBJ1-1
V gene: TRBV9
D gene: -
CDR3 protein: ASSVATGPNTEAF

J gene: TRBJ2-1
V gene: TRBV5-1
D gene: -
CDR3 protein: ASSPYTGTPPVGEQF

J gene: TRBJ2-7
V gene: TRBV20-1
D gene: TRBD1
CDR3 protein: SASRQGFSYEQY

J gene: TRBJ1-6
V gene: TRBV12-1
D gene: -
CDR3 protein: ASSSDRGDNSPLH

J gene: TRBJ1-1
V gene: TRBV5-4
D gene: -
CDR3 protein: ASSFAGINTEAF

J gene: TRBJ2-1
V gene: TRBV18
D gene: -
CDR3 protein: ASSPRGGNNEQF

J gene: TRBJ1-6
V gene: TRBV7-8
D gene: TRBD1
CDR3 protein: ASSRDRGSSPLH